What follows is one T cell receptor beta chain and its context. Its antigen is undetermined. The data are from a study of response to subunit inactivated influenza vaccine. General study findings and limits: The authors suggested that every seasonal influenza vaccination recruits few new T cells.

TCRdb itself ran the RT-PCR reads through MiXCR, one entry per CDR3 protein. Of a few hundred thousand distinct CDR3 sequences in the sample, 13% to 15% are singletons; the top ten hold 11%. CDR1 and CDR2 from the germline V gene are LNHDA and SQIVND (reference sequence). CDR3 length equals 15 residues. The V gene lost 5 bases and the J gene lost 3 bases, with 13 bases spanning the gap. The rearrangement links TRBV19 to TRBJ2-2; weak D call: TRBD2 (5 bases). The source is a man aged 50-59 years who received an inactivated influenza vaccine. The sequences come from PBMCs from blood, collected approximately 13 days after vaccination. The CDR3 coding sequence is TGTGCCAGTAGTGCGAACGGGGTAGACACCGGGGAGCTGTTTTTT. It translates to CASSANGVDTGELFF.